This entry lists 2 T cell receptor beta chains sequenced from one sample in a study of blood T cell repertoires in COVID-19. Libraries were prepared by immunoSEQ multiplex PCR; TCRdb keeps only in-frame clonotypes and omits some of them. The data show a few hundred thousand clones, around 87% seen once. The specimen was peripheral blood. The receptors stem from a woman in her sixties with COVID-19, enrolled during active disease.

The rearrangement joins TRBV9 to TRBJ1-5; 7 nucleotides agree with TRBD1. With 7 bases clipped from V and 6 bases from J, the junction kept 7 bases outside the gene matches. Germline V CDR1 and CDR2: SGDLS, YYNGEE. This CDR3 spans 13 amino acids. The CDR3 DNA reads TGTGCCAGCTCCGCAGGGGGAAGTCAGCCCCAGCATTTT. Its translation: CASSAGGSQPQHF.

The rearrangement links TRBV6-5 to TRBJ2-7; the D gene is possibly TRBD1 (5 bases). This CDR3 comprises 13 residues. The ends were cut back, 6 bases at V and 6 bases at J, with 15 bases in the middle. CDR1 is MNHEY and CDR2 is SVGAGI in the germline V gene. The CDR3 sequence is CASSAVGPGEQYF. The CDR3 DNA sequence: TGTGCCAGCAGCGCCGTGGGGCCCGGCGAGCAGTACTTC.